A selection of T cell receptor beta chains follows, all from one sample in a study of T cell responses to AZD1222 COVID-19 vaccine. Assay used: immunoSEQ multiplex PCR; TCRdb lists only in-frame clones, some missing. This table has about 170,000 clones, about nine tenths appearing once. The sequencing used peripheral blood, collected 28 days after the second dose of the MenACWY control vaccine. The source is an adult who received the MenACWY meningococcal vaccine as a control. Each CDR3 is given with its conserved first and last residue. D genes are given only for firm matches. Size is omitted from some rows. Given values are once, few, many or a class for expanded clones.

TGCGCCAGCAGCCAAGACCCGCAGGGTAATGAAAAACTGTTTTTT,CASSQDPQGNEKLFF,TRBV4-3,TRBJ1-4,-,-
TGTGCCAGCAGCCCCATCCCCGGACAGGAGATTAGCACAGATACGCAGTATTTT,CASSPIPGQEISTDTQYF,TRBV7-9,TRBJ2-3,TRBD1,-
TGTGCCAGCAGTTTCGGACTAGCGGTTCACTACGAGCAGTACTTC,CASSFGLAVHYEQYF,TRBV7-9,TRBJ2-7,TRBD2,once
TGTGCCAGCAGCCGTGGGGGGCAGGACTATGGCTACACCTTC,CASSRGGQDYGYTF,TRBV7-9,TRBJ1-2,-,-
TGCGCCAGCAGCCAAGAACCGACTAGCGAAGAGACCCAGTACTTC,CASSQEPTSEETQYF,TRBV4-1,TRBJ2-5,TRBD2,-
TGTGCCAGCAGTTTTAATACGGGACAAAAACTGTTTTTT,CASSFNTGQKLFF,TRBV7-9,TRBJ1-4,-,once
TGTGCCAGCAGAGTTCAAAACTCTGGGGCCAACGTCCTGACTTTC,CASRVQNSGANVLTF,TRBV27,TRBJ2-6,-,-
TGTGCCAGCAGCTTAGCGGGGAGGCTTAATGAGCAGTTCTTC,CASSLAGRLNEQFF,TRBV7-9,TRBJ2-1,-,-
TGCGCCAGCAGCTTGGAAGCATTGAACACTGAAGCTTTCTTT,CASSLEALNTEAFF,TRBV5-1,TRBJ1-1,-,-
TGTGCCAGCAGTCGGGACAGGGTAACTGAAGCTTTCTTT,CASSRDRVTEAFF,TRBV6-6,TRBJ1-1,TRBD1,-
TGTGCCACCAGCAGGGACAGGATAATTGAAAAACTGTTTTTT,CATSRDRIIEKLFF,TRBV15,TRBJ1-4,TRBD1,-
TGTGCCAGCAGCCCTCAGGGGAAAGTGGATTCACCCCTCCACTTT,CASSPQGKVDSPLHF,TRBV9,TRBJ1-6,-,-
TGCGCCAGCAGCCAGACTAGTACAGATACGCAGTATTTT,CASSQTSTDTQYF,TRBV5-1,TRBJ2-3,-,-
TGTGCCAGCAGCTCCGATGAGAACACTGAAGCTTTCTTT,CASSSDENTEAFF,TRBV5-6,TRBJ1-1,-,-
TGCGCCAGCAGCTTCCGACAGGGAGTATCGGCTAATGAAAAACTGTTTTTT,CASSFRQGVSANEKLFF,TRBV5-1,TRBJ1-4,TRBD1,-
TGTGCCAGTGAATTTCAGACTAAAAACACCGGGGAGCTGTTTTTT,CASEFQTKNTGELFF,TRBV6-5,TRBJ2-2,-,-
TGTGCCAGCAGCCCCTTTGAGGGGGCGTGGACTGAAGCTTTCTTT,CASSPFEGAWTEAFF,TRBV9,TRBJ1-1,TRBD1,-
TGCAGCGTTGGGGAGGGAGGGGATACGCAGTATTTT,CSVGEGGDTQYF,TRBV29-1,TRBJ2-3,TRBD2,once
TGTACCAGCAGTGAAACCCCCCGTGGGGGCGATAATTCACCCCTCCACTTT,CTSSETPRGGDNSPLHF,TRBV6-1,TRBJ1-6,-,-
TGTGCCAGCAGCCAAACAGCCCTGGTGAGCCCTCGATATGAGCAGTTCTTC,CASSQTALVSPRYEQFF,TRBV14,TRBJ2-1,-,-
TGTGCCACCACATTTACGGGATACGAGCAGTACTTC,CATTFTGYEQYF,TRBV6-5,TRBJ2-7,-,-
TGTGCCAGTAGTATATCGGACTCTTACTCTGGGGCCAACGTCCTGACTTTC,CASSISDSYSGANVLTF,TRBV19,TRBJ2-6,-,-
TGCAGTGCTAGTCCTATCCGGGACAGGGAGTCCTATGGCTACACCTTC,CSASPIRDRESYGYTF,TRBV20-1,TRBJ1-2,TRBD1,-
TGTGCCATCAGTGAGTTGAACGCGGGAATAAGCAATGAGCAGTTCTTC,CAISELNAGISNEQFF,TRBV10-3,TRBJ2-1,-,-
TGTGCCAGCAGCCAAGATCTGAATGAGCAGTTCTTC,CASSQDLNEQFF,TRBV3-1/TRBV3-2,TRBJ2-1,-,once
TGTGCCAGCAGCCCGGGACGCGGACTGATTAACTATGGCTACACCTTC,CASSPGRGLINYGYTF,TRBV7-2,TRBJ1-2,-,-